Listed below are T cell receptor beta chains from one sample, sequenced in a study of T cells after yellow fever vaccination. TCRdb fed the 5' RACE reads into MiXCR, producing one record per CDR3 protein. The sample holds 300,000 to 400,000 distinct CDR3 sequences; 9.5% to 15% are singletons and the top ten take 2.5% to 4%. This sample comprised CD4+ T cells sorted from PBMCs, obtained 15 days after the yellow fever booster vaccination. All receptors derive from a man in his late teens or twenties who received the YFV17D yellow fever vaccine. Each CDR3 is given with its conserved first and last residue. Fields, in order: V gene, J gene, clone size, D gene, CDR3 DNA, CDR3 protein. The D gene is left open where the match is weak. Rows may omit the clone size; those that give it use once, few, many or a size class.

>TRBV20-1|TRBJ2-3|-|-
TGCAGTGCTAACCGGGCTACAGATACGCAGTATTTT
CSANRATDTQYF
>TRBV12-3/TRBV12-4|TRBJ1-1|few|-
TGTGCCAGCGGCAGGGCGGCCACTGAAGCTTTCTTT
CASGRAATEAFF
>TRBV19|TRBJ1-5|-|-
TGTGCCAGTAGTATCTTCGTGGGCCTAGCGGTGCAGCCCCAGCATTTT
CASSIFVGLAVQPQHF
>TRBV5-1|TRBJ2-5|-|-
TGCGCCAGCAGCGGGTTACGAGACGGATCACGGGAGACCCAGTACTTC
CASSGLRDGSRETQYF
>TRBV2|TRBJ2-7|few|TRBD1
TGTGCCAGCACCGGGACAGGGGGTATCTACGAGCAGTACTTC
CASTGTGGIYEQYF
>TRBV9|TRBJ1-1|-|-
TGTGCCAGCAGCGCGGGTACTGAAGCTTTCTTT
CASSAGTEAFF
>TRBV18|TRBJ2-3|-|TRBD1
TGTGCCAGCTCACCGCGAGTCATCCGGGACAGGCTCACAGATACGCAGTATTTT
CASSPRVIRDRLTDTQYF
>TRBV6-2/TRBV6-3|TRBJ1-2|-|-
TGTGCCAGCAGACTGGGCCCCGTCTATGGCTACACCTTC
CASRLGPVYGYTF
>TRBV7-2|TRBJ1-4|-|TRBD1
TGTGCCAGCAGCCAACAGGGGGCTGGTGAAAAACTGTTTTTT
CASSQQGAGEKLFF
>TRBV6-2/TRBV6-3|TRBJ1-2|few|-
TGTGCCAGCGGATACAGCTCTGGCTACACCTTC
CASGYSSGYTF
>TRBV3-1|TRBJ2-6|-|-
TGTGCCAGCAGCCGAGTCCAACAGACCAGCGTCCTGACTTTC
CASSRVQQTSVLTF
>TRBV6-6|TRBJ2-3|-|TRBD1
TGTGCCAGCAGTACGGACAGGGTTGTTACAGATACGCAGTATTTT
CASSTDRVVTDTQYF
>TRBV20-1|TRBJ1-5|few|TRBD1
TGCAGTGCCATCCGGGACAGGGTAGGTCAGCCCCAGCATTTT
CSAIRDRVGQPQHF
>TRBV11-2|TRBJ2-3|many|-
TGTGCCAGCAGCCCGAGATGGGTATCTAGCACAGATACGCAGTATTTT
CASSPRWVSSTDTQYF
>TRBV3-1|TRBJ2-1|-|-
TGTGCCAGCAGCCTTCAGGCGCGGGTGGTTAATGAGCAGTTCTTC
CASSLQARVVNEQFF
>TRBV4-3|TRBJ1-5|-|-
TGCGCCAGCAGCCAAGAGTCTCAGCCCCAGCATTTT
CASSQESQPQHF
>TRBV7-9|TRBJ1-1|few|TRBD1
TGTGCCAGCAGCCTTGCCGACAGGGGTGGGACTGAAGCTTTCTTT
CASSLADRGGTEAFF
>TRBV12-3/TRBV12-4|TRBJ2-3|-|TRBD1
TGCGGTACCGCCCGGACGGACAGGAGTGGTACGCAGTATTTT
CGTARTDRSGTQYF
>TRBV7-9|TRBJ1-1|many|TRBD1
TGTGCCAGCAGCCGTCCCGGGACAGGGCCCGCTGAAGCTTTCTTT
CASSRPGTGPAEAFF
>TRBV5-1|TRBJ1-2|-|TRBD1
TGCGCCAGCAGTCAAGGACAGGCCAGCGTCGGCTATGGCTACACCTTC
CASSQGQASVGYGYTF
>TRBV20-1|TRBJ1-5|few|-
TGCAGTGGGGGGAACGGGAATCAGCCCCAGCATTTT
CSGGNGNQPQHF
>TRBV30|TRBJ2-2|-|-
TGTGCCTCTCCCGATAACACCGGGGAGCTGTTTTTT
CASPDNTGELFF
>TRBV7-2|TRBJ2-4|-|-
TGTGCCAGCAGCCCCTCCGGGACGGGTAGCATTCAGTACTTC
CASSPSGTGSIQYF
>TRBV3-1|TRBJ1-6|-|-
TGTGCCAGCAGCCAAGCGGTGCGGAGCTCCTATAATTCACCCCTCCACTTT
CASSQAVRSSYNSPLHF
>TRBV20-1|TRBJ2-5|-|TRBD2
TGCAGTGCGGCGGGGGTAGTTGAGACCCAGTACTTC
CSAAGVVETQYF
>TRBV10-2|TRBJ1-2|-|-
TGCGCCAGCAGTGAGTATGGACACCAGGGTGGCTACACCTTC
CASSEYGHQGGYTF
>TRBV18|TRBJ1-2|-|TRBD1
TGTGCCAGCACCGACGGACAGGGGACGCGCTACACCTTC
CASTDGQGTRYTF